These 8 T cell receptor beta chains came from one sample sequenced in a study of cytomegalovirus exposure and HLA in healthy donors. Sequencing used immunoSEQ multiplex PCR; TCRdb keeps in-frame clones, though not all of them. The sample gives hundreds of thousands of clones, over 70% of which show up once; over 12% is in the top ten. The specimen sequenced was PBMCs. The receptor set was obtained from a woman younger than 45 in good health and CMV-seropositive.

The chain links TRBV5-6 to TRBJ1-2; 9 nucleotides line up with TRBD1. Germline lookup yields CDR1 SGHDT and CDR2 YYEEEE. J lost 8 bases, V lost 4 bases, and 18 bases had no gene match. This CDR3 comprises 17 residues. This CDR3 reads CASSPLLGDRERGGYTF. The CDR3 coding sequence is TGTGCCAGCAGCCCCCTCTTGGGGGACAGGGAACGGGGCGGCTACACCTTC.

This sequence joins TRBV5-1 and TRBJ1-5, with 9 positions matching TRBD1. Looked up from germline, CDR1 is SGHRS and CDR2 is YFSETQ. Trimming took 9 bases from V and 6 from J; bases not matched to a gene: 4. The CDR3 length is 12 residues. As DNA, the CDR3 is TGCGCCACCATGGACAGGGGTCAGCCCCAGCATTTT. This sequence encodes CATMDRGQPQHF.

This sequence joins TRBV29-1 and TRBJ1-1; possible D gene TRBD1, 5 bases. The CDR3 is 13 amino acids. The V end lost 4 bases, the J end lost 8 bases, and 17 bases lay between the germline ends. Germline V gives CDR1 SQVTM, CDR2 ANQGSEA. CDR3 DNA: TGCAGCGTTGTGGAGGCCCCAGGGAGCGAAGCTTTCTTT. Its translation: CSVVEAPGSEAFF.

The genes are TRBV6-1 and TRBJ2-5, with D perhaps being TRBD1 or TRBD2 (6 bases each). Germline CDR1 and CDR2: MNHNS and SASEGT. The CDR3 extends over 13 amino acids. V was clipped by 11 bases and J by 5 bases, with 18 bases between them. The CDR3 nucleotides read TGTGCCTCTAGAGGGGGAGGAGGTGAGACCCAGTACTTC. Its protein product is CASRGGGGETQYF.

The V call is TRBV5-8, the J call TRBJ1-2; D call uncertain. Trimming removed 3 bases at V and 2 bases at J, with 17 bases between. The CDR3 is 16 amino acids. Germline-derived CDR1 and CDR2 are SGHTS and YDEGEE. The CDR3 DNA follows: TGTGCCAGCAGCTCCCTACTGACTCGCAAGAACTATGGCTACACCTTC. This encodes CASSSLLTRKNYGYTF.

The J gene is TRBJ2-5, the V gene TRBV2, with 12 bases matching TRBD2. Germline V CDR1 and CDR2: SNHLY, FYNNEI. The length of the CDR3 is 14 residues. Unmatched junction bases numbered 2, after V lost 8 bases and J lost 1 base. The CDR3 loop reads CASRTSGVQETQYF. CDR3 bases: TGTGCCAGCCGGACTAGCGGGGTCCAAGAGACCCAGTACTTC.

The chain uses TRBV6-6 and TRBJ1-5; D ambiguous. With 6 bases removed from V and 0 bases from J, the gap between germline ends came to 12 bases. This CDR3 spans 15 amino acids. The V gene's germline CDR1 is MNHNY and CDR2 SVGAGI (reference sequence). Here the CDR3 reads CASRYSLISNQPQHF. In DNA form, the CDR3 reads TGTGCCAGCAGATACAGTCTAATTAGCAATCAGCCCCAGCATTTT.

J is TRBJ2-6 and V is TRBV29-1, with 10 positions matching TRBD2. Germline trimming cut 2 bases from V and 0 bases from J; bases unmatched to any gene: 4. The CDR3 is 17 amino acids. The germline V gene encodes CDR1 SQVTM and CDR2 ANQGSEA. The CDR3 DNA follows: TGCAGCGTTGAAATACTAGCGGGATCCTCTGGGGCCAACGTCCTGACTTTC. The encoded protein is CSVEILAGSSGANVLTF.